The rows below give T cell receptor beta chains drawn from one sample of a study of shared clonotypes between healthy human individuals. Libraries were prepared by immunoSEQ multiplex PCR; TCRdb keeps only in-frame clonotypes and omits some of them. The table includes around 600,000 clones, more than 95% detected once. The sample consisted of naive CD4+ T cells sorted from blood. These TCRs come from a woman in her twenties or thirties in good health. CDR3s leave out the opening cysteine and the closing phenylalanine or tryptophan.

v_gene: TRBV2
j_gene: TRBJ2-7
CDR3aa: ASSEARTGTYEQY

v_gene: TRBV28
j_gene: TRBJ1-2
CDR3aa: ASSLNTGVGGYT

v_gene: TRBV6-1
j_gene: TRBJ1-5
CDR3aa: ASSSSGGFPQPQH

v_gene: TRBV5-1
j_gene: TRBJ1-1
CDR3aa: ASSLVGYGRTEAF

v_gene: TRBV5-1
j_gene: TRBJ2-5
CDR3aa: ASSLGSWETQY

v_gene: TRBV11-1
j_gene: TRBJ2-5
CDR3aa: ASRGRQQETQY

v_gene: TRBV6-6
j_gene: TRBJ2-5
CDR3aa: ASSRTPKETQY

v_gene: TRBV11-2
j_gene: TRBJ2-6
CDR3aa: ASSFRSGANVLT

v_gene: TRBV28
j_gene: TRBJ1-2
CDR3aa: ASSFHARDRPRSGYT

v_gene: TRBV7-8
j_gene: TRBJ1-4
CDR3aa: ASSSPVRGATNEKLF

v_gene: TRBV7-2
j_gene: TRBJ1-2
CDR3aa: ASSLGSGADYGYT

v_gene: TRBV13
j_gene: TRBJ2-2
CDR3aa: ASSLSGWDGGTGELF

v_gene: TRBV11-2
j_gene: TRBJ2-7
CDR3aa: ASSRFLAGNGYEQY

v_gene: TRBV28
j_gene: TRBJ1-2
CDR3aa: ASSLGPSAIYGYT

v_gene: TRBV9
j_gene: TRBJ2-7
CDR3aa: ASSVTTNEQY

v_gene: TRBV7-8
j_gene: TRBJ2-2
CDR3aa: ASRLGGEWSTGELF

v_gene: TRBV28
j_gene: TRBJ2-3
CDR3aa: ASSTRTSGTGDTQY

v_gene: TRBV28
j_gene: TRBJ2-7
CDR3aa: ASSTTGDSYEQY

v_gene: TRBV28
j_gene: TRBJ1-2
CDR3aa: ASSPAGGGFRSYGYT

v_gene: TRBV11-2
j_gene: TRBJ2-7
CDR3aa: ASSLGPLPPATYEQY

v_gene: TRBV18
j_gene: TRBJ2-5
CDR3aa: ASSRTNQETQY

v_gene: TRBV12-5
j_gene: TRBJ2-2
CDR3aa: ASAPGPTNTGELF

v_gene: TRBV15
j_gene: TRBJ2-5
CDR3aa: ATSRDLTPNQETQY

v_gene: TRBV7-9
j_gene: TRBJ1-3
CDR3aa: ASSSAGEGAAGSGNTIY

v_gene: TRBV5-4
j_gene: TRBJ1-1
CDR3aa: ASSLKKYTEAF

v_gene: TRBV25-1
j_gene: TRBJ2-1
CDR3aa: ASSETGSINEQF

v_gene: TRBV18
j_gene: TRBJ1-1
CDR3aa: ASSPAGPMNTEAF

v_gene: TRBV18
j_gene: TRBJ1-2
CDR3aa: ASSPQGQSGGYT

v_gene: TRBV28
j_gene: TRBJ1-4
CDR3aa: ASSFTGGRKKLF

v_gene: TRBV11-3
j_gene: TRBJ2-5
CDR3aa: ASSPGVSQGVETQY

v_gene: TRBV18
j_gene: TRBJ1-1
CDR3aa: ASSSDLNTEAF

v_gene: TRBV6-1
j_gene: TRBJ1-4
CDR3aa: ASSETPGRGNEKLF

v_gene: TRBV4-1
j_gene: TRBJ1-2
CDR3aa: ASSHSPGRTLYGYT

v_gene: TRBV19
j_gene: TRBJ2-1
CDR3aa: ASSMGWSGQGNEQF

v_gene: TRBV6-6
j_gene: TRBJ1-2
CDR3aa: ASRTGGPGYGYT

v_gene: TRBV6-5
j_gene: TRBJ1-5
CDR3aa: ASSLLANQPQH

v_gene: TRBV6-5
j_gene: TRBJ2-2
CDR3aa: ASSSDRGGRGGELF

v_gene: TRBV5-6
j_gene: TRBJ1-1
CDR3aa: ASSLVPGVLTEAF